Detailed here is one T cell receptor beta chain. This clone was found once. No antigen is known for it. Per-base quality was not reported, and no clone a single base away is much larger than it. The germline V gene encodes CDR1 ENHRY and CDR2 SYGVKD. The V end loses 2 bases and the J end loses 6 bases, and a stretch of 10 bases separates them. There are 13 amino acids in the CDR3, from cysteine to phenylalanine inclusive. The sequence is cut down to CDR3 DNA, 39 bases in frame from base 1. The entry originates in a study of T cell responses to AZD1222 COVID-19 vaccine (dated by TCRdb to the early 2020s). Broadly, across the study: AZD1222 recipients given second doses at about 4 weeks or at about 12 weeks were pooled, since spike-specific TCR depth and breadth were not found to differ between the two schedules. A total of more than 230 trial participants underwent TCR sequencing, of whom 207 had received two doses of AZD1222 and 26 had received two doses of the MenACWY control vaccine. Enrollment into the trials was organized by age into subgroups of 18-55, 56-69 and 70-plus years, and those subgroups contained around 150, 28 and 57 TCR-sequenced participants, respectively.

Results and caveats for the whole study, not just this receptor: The whole spike protein was spanned by vaccine-associated CD4 TCRs, and dominant responses were seen in regions 160-218 and 743-854. In the small 56-69-year group, the increase in depth fell short of significance, most likely because of low power. Because no samples from the day 14 peak response were available, repertoires could be characterized only after the peak T cell response. After two AZD1222 doses, both the breadth and the depth of spike-specific TCRs were significantly higher than at day 0 and than in MenACWY recipients. Participants were mostly white British, with more females than males. The authors suggested clonal diversity may have been underestimated. Reportedly, close to half of the unique spike-specific TCRs recognized epitopes lying outside the regions that are mutated in the B.1.351 and B.1.1.7 variants. Conclusions about previously exposed vaccinees are limited, since just six AZD1222 recipients were seropositive for SARS-CoV-2 at baseline.

The CDR3 regions of human TCRbeta chains were analyzed by immunosequencing. As for the authors' bioinformatics: TCRs in the repertoires were matched against a reference library of SARS-CoV-2-specific TCRs that had been generated with the MIRA antigen-specificity platform. Breadth was defined as the fraction of unique TCRs that were SARS-CoV-2-associated, and depth was defined as the fraction of total T cells that were SARS-CoV-2-associated. Using the MIRA data, each spike-specific TCR was mapped to the spike region that the TCR reacts to and placed in a CD4 or CD8 class. Log10-transformed breadth and depth values were compared by one-way ANOVA with Sidak's multiple comparisons tests. The immuneACCESS repertoire file appears here via TCRdb, limited to in-frame rearrangements. These files lack a portion of the clones; in checked studies, under half of the deficit traces to unresolved V genes, and the cause of the others is not known. That table gives V, J and clone size, and the DNA gave D and trimming. The sample table contains 130,000 to 150,000 clones; only one count was recorded for 90% to 95% of them. The ten largest clones add up to approximately 5.2% of the sample.

The meaning of the sample's time point label: baseline before first vaccination. The vaccinee samples were drawn from two UK trials, COV001 and COV002, one of which was a single-blind randomized controlled phase 2/3 trial testing AZD1222 (ChAdOx1 nCoV-19) in healthy adults. Trial participant PBMC samples were collected at day 0 and day 28 after the second dose for TCRbeta chain sequencing. The TCR comes from an adult in good health. Material: peripheral blood, obtained on day 0 of AZD1222 vaccination. This receptor chain uses TRBV10-3 and TRBJ1-2, with the D gene too uncertain to name. The nucleotides read TGTGCCATCAGTGAGCCCGTAGAAGATGGCTACACCTTC. This gives the protein CAISEPVEDGYTF.